This TCR beta chain was profiled in a study of beta chain features in type 1 diabetes. Study overall: All samples together contributed 90 million to 130 million sorted cells for examination. Study observations and caveats: Researchers report that Type 1 diabetes patients had moderately but significantly shorter TCRB CDR3s across all four CD4+ subsets.

Expressed TCRB transcripts were sequenced after all isolated RNA was converted to cDNA. Sequencing was performed with immunoSEQ multiplex PCR; in TCRdb, only in-frame clones are kept and a portion is missing. The repertoire holds approximately 360,000 clones, with roughly 12% as singletons. Germline V gene lookup returns CDR1 MNHNY and CDR2 SVGAGI (reference sequence). The CDR3 is made up of 12 amino acids. With 0 bases removed from V and 7 bases from J, the gap between germline ends came to 6 bases. This clone was counted a few times. Its antigen is as yet unknown. Sequences were obtained from naive CD4+ T cells from blood. The TCR sequence derives from a woman under 30 with type 1 diabetes. The V call is TRBV6-6, the J call TRBJ1-2; D unresolved. The CDR3: CASSYSMAGYTF. Written as DNA, the CDR3 is TGTGCCAGCAGTTACTCGATGGCTGGCTACACCTTC.